This entry lists 4 T cell receptor beta chains sequenced from one sample in a study of T cell repertoires in cytomegalovirus infection. TCRdb independently ran MiXCR on the reads; one entry per CDR3 protein. This sample has approximately 770,000 distinct CDR3 sequences, with approximately 32% found just once. No antigen is known for these receptors. The input for sequencing was cultured CD8+ T cells from PBMCs, taken from culture after CMV antigen stimulation. The source is a human donor in good health (CMV status not recorded). Some clones in this sample may be carry-over from other donors' samples.

This clonotype was seen a few times. The genes are TRBV4-1 and TRBJ2-1; D call uncertain. CDR1 is MGHRA, CDR2 YSYEKL, per germline. The CDR3 length is 14 residues. V was clipped by 1 base and J by 4 bases, with 8 bases between them. In DNA, the CDR3 is TGCGCCAGCAGCCAAGCTCGCCAGTACAATGAGCAGTTCTTC. It translates to CASSQARQYNEQFF.

This clonotype was seen at least ten times. This sequence joins TRBV7-4 and TRBJ1-4; D is ambiguous. V was pared by 3 bases and J by 8 bases, with 19 bases between. The CDR3 spans 16 residues. CDR1 is SGHVT, CDR2 SQSDAQ, per germline. The CDR3 DNA reads as TGTGCCAGCAGCTTTGGGGAAAGTGCAATCTTCGAAAAACTGTTTTTT. This codes for CASSFGESAIFEKLFF.

The rearrangement links TRBV7-9 to TRBJ2-6, with D tentatively TRBD1 or TRBD2 (5 bases each). CDR1 and CDR2 (germline): SEHNR, FQNEAQ (reference sequence). The germline V and J ends were trimmed by 8 bases and 1 base, with 21 bases remaining between them. CDR3 length: 18 residues. The CDR3 spells CASPHLGVWDSGANVLTF. For the CDR3, the DNA is TGTGCCAGCCCTCATTTGGGGGTATGGGATTCTGGGGCCAACGTCCTGACTTTC.

This clonotype was observed a few times. One end of the junction varies from germline; a read error may be responsible. V gene TRBV4-1 combines with J gene TRBJ2-1; TRBD2 matches 8 bases. The germline V gene encodes CDR1 MGHRA and CDR2 YSYEKL. The length of the CDR3 is 15 residues. The chain's CDR3 is CASSQEAGAYNEQFF. CDR3 DNA: TGTGCCAGCAGCCAAGAAGCGGGAGCGTACAATGAGCAGTTCTTC.